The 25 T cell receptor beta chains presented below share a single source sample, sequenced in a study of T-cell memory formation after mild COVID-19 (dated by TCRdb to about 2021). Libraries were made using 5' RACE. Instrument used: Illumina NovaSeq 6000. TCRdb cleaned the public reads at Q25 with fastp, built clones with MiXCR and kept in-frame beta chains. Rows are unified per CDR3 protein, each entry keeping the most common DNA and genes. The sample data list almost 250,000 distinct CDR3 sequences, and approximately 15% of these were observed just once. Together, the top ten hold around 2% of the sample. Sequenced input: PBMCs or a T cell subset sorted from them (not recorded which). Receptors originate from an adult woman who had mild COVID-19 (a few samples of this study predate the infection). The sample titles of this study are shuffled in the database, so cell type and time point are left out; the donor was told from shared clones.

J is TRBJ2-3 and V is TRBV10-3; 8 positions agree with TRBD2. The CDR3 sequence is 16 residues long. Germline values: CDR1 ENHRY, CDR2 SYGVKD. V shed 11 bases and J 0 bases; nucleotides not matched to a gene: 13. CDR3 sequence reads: CASSGGGSQSTDTQYF. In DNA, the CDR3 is TGTGCCTCGTCCGGGGGGGGTTCCCAGAGCACAGATACGCAGTATTTT.

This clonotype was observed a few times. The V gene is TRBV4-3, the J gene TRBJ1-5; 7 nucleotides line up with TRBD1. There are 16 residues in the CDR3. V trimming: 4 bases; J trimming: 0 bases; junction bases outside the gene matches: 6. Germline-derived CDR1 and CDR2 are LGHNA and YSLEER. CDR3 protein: CASSPDRDYSNQPQHF. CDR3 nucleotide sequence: TGCGCCAGCAGCCCAGACAGGGACTATAGCAATCAGCCCCAGCATTTT.

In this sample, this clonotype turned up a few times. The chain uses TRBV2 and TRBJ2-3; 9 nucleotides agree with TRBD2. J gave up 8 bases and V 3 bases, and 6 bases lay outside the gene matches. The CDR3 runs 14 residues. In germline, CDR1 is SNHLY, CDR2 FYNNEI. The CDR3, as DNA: TGTGCCAGCAGTGAGACTAGCGGCCTCAGTACGCAGTATTTT. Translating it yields CASSETSGLSTQYF.

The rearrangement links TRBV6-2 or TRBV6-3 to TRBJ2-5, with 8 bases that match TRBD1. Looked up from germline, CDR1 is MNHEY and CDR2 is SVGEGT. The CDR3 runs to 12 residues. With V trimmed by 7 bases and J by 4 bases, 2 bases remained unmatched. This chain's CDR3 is CASNTGGETQYF. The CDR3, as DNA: TGTGCCAGCAATACAGGGGGAGAGACCCAGTACTTC.

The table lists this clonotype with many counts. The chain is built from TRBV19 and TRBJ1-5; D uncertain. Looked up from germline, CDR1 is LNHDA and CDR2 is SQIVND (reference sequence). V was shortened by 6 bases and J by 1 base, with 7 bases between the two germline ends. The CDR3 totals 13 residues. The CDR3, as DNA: TGTGCCAGTAGCCGAGGAAGCAATCAGCCCCAGCATTTT. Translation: CASSRGSNQPQHF. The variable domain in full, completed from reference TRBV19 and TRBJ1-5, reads DGGITQSPKYLFRKEGQNVTLSCEQNLNHDAMYWYRQDPGQGLRLIYYSQIVNDFQKGDIAEGYSVSREKKESFPLTVTSAQKNPTAFYLCASSRGSNQPQHFGDGTRLSIL.

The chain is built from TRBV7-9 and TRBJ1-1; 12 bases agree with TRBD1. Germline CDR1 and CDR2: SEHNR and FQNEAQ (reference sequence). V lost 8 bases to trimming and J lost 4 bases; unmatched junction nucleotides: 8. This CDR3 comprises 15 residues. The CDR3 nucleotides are TGTGCCAGCCGGGACAGGGGGCGCAGGTCCACTGAAGCTTTCTTT. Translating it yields CASRDRGRRSTEAFF.

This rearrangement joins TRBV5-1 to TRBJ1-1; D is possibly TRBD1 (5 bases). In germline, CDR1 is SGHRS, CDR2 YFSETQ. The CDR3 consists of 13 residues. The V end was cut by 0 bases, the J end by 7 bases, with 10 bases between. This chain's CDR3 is CASSLASGREAFF. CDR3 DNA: TGCGCCAGCAGCTTGGCCTCGGGACGTGAAGCTTTCTTT.

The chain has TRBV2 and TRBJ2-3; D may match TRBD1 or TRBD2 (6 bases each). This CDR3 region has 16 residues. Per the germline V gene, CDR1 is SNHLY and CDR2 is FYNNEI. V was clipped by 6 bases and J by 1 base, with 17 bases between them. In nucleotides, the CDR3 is TGTGCCAGCAGGAGAGAGGGGGGCCCTCGCACAGATACGCAGTATTTT. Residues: CASRREGGPRTDTQYF.

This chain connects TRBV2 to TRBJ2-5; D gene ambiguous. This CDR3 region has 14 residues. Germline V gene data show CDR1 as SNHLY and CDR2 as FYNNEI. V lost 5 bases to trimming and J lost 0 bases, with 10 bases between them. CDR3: CASSLIWHQETQYF. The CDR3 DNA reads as TGTGCCAGCAGTCTGATATGGCACCAAGAGACCCAGTACTTC.

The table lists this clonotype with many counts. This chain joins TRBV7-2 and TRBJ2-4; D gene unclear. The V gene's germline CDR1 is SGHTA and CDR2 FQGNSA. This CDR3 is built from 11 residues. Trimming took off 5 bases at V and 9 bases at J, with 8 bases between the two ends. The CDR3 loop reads CASSLYGIQYF. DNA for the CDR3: TGTGCCAGCAGCCTATACGGCATTCAGTACTTC.

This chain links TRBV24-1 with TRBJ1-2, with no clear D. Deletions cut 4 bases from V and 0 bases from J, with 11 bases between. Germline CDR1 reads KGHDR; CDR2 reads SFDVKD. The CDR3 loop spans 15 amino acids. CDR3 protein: CATSEEGPPNYGYTF. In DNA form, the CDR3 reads TGTGCCACCAGTGAAGAAGGGCCCCCTAACTATGGCTACACCTTC.

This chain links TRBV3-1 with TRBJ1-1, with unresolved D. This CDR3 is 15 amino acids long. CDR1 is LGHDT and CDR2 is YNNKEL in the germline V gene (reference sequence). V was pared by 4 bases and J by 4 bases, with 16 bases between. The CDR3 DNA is TGTGCCAGCAGCCCCCGGTGGCAAACGGGCACTGAAGCTTTCTTT. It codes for CASSPRWQTGTEAFF.

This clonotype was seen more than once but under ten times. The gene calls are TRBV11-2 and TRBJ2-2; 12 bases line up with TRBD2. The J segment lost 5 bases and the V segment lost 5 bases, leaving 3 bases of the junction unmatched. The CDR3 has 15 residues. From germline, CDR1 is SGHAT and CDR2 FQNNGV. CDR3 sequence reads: CASSPSGGATGELFF. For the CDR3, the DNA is TGTGCCAGCAGCCCTAGCGGGGGGGCAACCGGGGAGCTGTTTTTT.

For the CDR3, the DNA is TGCAGTGCTAAACCAGGGGGTGCCTACAATGAGCAGTTCTTC. Translated: CSAKPGGAYNEQFF. The J gene is TRBJ2-1, the V gene TRBV20-1; TRBD1 agrees at 7 bases. CDR1 and CDR2 from the germline V gene are DFQATT and SNEGSKA (reference sequence). The CDR3 is 14 amino acids. V was clipped by 4 bases and J by 2 bases; unmatched bases: 5.

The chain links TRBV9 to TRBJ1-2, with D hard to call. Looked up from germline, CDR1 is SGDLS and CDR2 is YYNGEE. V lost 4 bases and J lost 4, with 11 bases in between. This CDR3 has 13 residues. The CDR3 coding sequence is TGTGCCAGCAGCCCCGGCGGTATCTATGGCTACACCTTC. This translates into CASSPGGIYGYTF. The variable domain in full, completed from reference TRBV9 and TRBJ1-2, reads DSGVTQTPKHLITATGQRVTLRCSPRSGDLSVYWYQQSLDQGLQFLIQYYNGEERAKGNILERFSAQQFPDLHSELNLSSLELGDSALYFCASSPGGIYGYTFGSGTRLTVV.

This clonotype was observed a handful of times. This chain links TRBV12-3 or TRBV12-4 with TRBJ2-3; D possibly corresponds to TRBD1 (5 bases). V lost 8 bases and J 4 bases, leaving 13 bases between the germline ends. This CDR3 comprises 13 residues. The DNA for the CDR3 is TGTGCCAGCGGAAGGGGATCGGCAGATACGCAGTATTTT. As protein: CASGRGSADTQYF.

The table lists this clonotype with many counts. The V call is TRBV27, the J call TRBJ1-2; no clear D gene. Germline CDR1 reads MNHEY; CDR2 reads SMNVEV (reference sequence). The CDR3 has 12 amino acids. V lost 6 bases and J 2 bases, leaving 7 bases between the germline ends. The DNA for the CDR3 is TGTGCCAGCAGACAAGGGAACTATGGCTACACCTTC. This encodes CASRQGNYGYTF.

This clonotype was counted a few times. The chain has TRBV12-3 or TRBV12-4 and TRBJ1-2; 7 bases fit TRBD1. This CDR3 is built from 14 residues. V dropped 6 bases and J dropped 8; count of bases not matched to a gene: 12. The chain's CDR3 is CASSLTGIKYGYTF. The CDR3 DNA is TGTGCCAGCAGCCTGACAGGGATTAAGTACGGCTACACCTTC.

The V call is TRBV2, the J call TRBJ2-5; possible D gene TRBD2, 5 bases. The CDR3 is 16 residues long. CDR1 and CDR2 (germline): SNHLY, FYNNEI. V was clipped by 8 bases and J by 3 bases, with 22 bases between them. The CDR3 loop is CASGERGGRNKETQYF. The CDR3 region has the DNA TGTGCCAGCGGCGAGAGAGGAGGTCGGAATAAAGAGACCCAGTACTTC.

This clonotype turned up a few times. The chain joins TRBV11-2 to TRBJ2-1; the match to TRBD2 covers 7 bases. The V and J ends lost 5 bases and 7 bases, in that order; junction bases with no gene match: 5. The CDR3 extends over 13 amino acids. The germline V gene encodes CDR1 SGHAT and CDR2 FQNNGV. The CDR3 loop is CASSMSGTNEQFF. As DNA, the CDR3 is TGTGCCAGCAGCATGAGCGGGACTAATGAGCAGTTCTTC. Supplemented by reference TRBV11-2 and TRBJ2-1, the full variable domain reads EAGVAQSPRYKIIEKRQSVAFWCNPISGHATLYWYQQILGQGPKLLIQFQNNGVVDDSQLPKDRFSAERLKGVDSTLKIQPAKLEDSAVYLCASSMSGTNEQFFGPGTRLTVL.

The CDR3 loop is CASSLVSGRGTDTQYF. The CDR3 coding sequence is TGTGCCAGCAGCTTGGTCAGCGGGAGGGGCACAGATACGCAGTATTTT. The chain recombines TRBV5-6 with TRBJ2-3, with 10 bases lining up with TRBD2. The CDR3 has 16 residues. Germline-derived CDR1 and CDR2 are SGHDT and YYEEEE. V shed 0 bases and J 1 base; nucleotides not matched to a gene: 2.

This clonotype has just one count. CDR3 sequence (DNA): TGTGCCAGCAGCTTTAGAATATCAGGACTAGCGGGAGTCTCTTACGAGCAGTACTTC. Protein sequence: CASSFRISGLAGVSYEQYF. The rearrangement uses TRBV7-6 and TRBJ2-7; 13 bases align to TRBD2. Germline V gene lookup returns CDR1 SGHVS and CDR2 FNYEAQ. The CDR3 loop spans 19 amino acids. V dropped 3 bases and J dropped 4; count of bases not matched to a gene: 15.

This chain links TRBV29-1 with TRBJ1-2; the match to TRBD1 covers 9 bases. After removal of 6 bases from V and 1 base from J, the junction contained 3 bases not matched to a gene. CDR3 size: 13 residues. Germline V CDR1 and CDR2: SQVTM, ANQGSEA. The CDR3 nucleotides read TGCAGCGTCCGGGACAGGGATAACTATGGCTACACCTTC. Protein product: CSVRDRDNYGYTF.

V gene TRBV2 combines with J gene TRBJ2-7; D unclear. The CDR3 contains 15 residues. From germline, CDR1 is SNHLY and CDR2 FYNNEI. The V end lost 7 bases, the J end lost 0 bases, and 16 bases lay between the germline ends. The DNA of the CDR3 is TGTGCCAGCACACCTCGGACCCAGAGCTCCTACGAGCAGTACTTC. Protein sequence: CASTPRTQSSYEQYF.

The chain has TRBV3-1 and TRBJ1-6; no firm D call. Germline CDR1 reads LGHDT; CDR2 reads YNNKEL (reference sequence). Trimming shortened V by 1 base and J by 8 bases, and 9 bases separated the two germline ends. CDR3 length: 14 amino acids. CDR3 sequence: CASSQGYGDSPLHF. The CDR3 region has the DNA TGTGCCAGCAGCCAAGGGTACGGTGATTCACCCCTCCACTTT.